This T cell receptor beta chain was identified in a study of T cells in women clearing cervical HPV infection. The data were produced by immunoSEQ multiplex PCR, yet TCRdb's version contains in-frame clones alone and is incomplete. The data show about 22,000 clones, and the top ten clones hold roughly 3.1%. This TCR was sampled from a woman between 18 and 70 years old with a cervical HPV16 infection that either progressed to CIN3+ or cleared (not recorded which). The specimen sequenced was blood buffy coat.

The DNA read from the CDR3 is TGCAGTGCTAGACCTTACAGGGAGGGAGAA. This translates into CSARPYREGE. The CDR3 reads in full as CSARPYREGEAFF. The V gene is TRBV20-1, the J gene TRBJ1-1; D is possibly TRBD1 (6 bases). The read gets to within 3 residues of the CDR3 end, and the germline J gene fills in the rest. CDR1 DFQATT and CDR2 SNEGSKA come from the germline V gene (reference sequence). The CDR3 has 13 amino acids.